A single sample gave rise to the 27 T cell receptor beta chains below, sequenced in a study of regulatory T cells. What these receptors recognize is not known. Findings and caveats of the study: In CD3G-deficient patients, conventional CD4+ T cells were enriched for hydrophobic CDR3 residues at positions 6 and 7.

The PCR used 52 TRBV and 13 TRBJ primers. TCRdb keeps only in-frame clones here, not all; method: immunoSEQ multiplex PCR. This sample has nearly 30,000 clones, with around 92% found just once. Sequenced material: conventional CD4+ T cells sorted from blood. All receptors come from a person under 30 with CD3G deficiency.

The V and J genes are TRBV7-9 and TRBJ2-2; D possibly corresponds to TRBD2 (5 bases). CDR3 length equals 16 residues. Germline values: CDR1 SEHNR, CDR2 FQNEAQ (reference sequence). The germline V and J ends were trimmed by 0 bases and 0 bases, with 8 bases remaining between them. As DNA, the CDR3 is TGTGCCAGCAGCTTAGCGCGAGCGGCGAACACCGGGGAGCTGTTTTTT. Translation: CASSLARAANTGELFF. The full variable domain, completed using reference TRBV7-9 and TRBJ2-2, is DTGVSQNPRHKITKRGQNVTFRCDPISEHNRLYWYRQTLGQGPEFLTYFQNEAQLEKSRLLSDRFSAERPKGSFSTLEIQRTEQGDSAMYLCASSLARAANTGELFFGEGSRLTVL.

This clone was seen just once. The V and J genes are TRBV10-1 and TRBJ1-1; TRBD1 might be the D (5 bases). This CDR3 is built from 13 residues. V shed 6 bases and J shed 2 bases, with 10 bases lying between them. Germline CDR1 is WNHNN and CDR2 is SYGVQD (reference sequence). The CDR3 here is CASSRDRNTEAFF. In DNA, the CDR3 is TGCGCCAGCAGCCGGGACCGCAACACTGAAGCTTTCTTT.

This sequence joins TRBV6-6 and TRBJ1-2; tentatively, D is TRBD1 (5 bases). Germline CDR1 reads MNHNY; CDR2 reads SVGAGI (reference sequence). Trimming pared 4 bases from V and 8 bases from J, leaving 11 bases between. The CDR3 runs 12 residues. CDR3 coding DNA: TGTGCCAGCAGTTCGGGACTTGGGGGCTACACCTTC. Amino acids: CASSSGLGGYTF.

This clone was seen just once. The chain combines TRBV11-3 with TRBJ2-5, with D possibly being TRBD1 or TRBD2 (5 bases each). CDR3 length: 15 residues. The ends were cut back, 1 base at V and 5 bases at J, with 14 bases in the middle. Germline values: CDR1 SGHNT, CDR2 YENEEA. The CDR3 coding sequence is TGTGCCAGCAGCTTAGGAGGGGCGGGCGGGGAGACCCAGTACTTC. Amino acids: CASSLGGAGGETQYF.

The genes are TRBV28 and TRBJ2-7, with TRBD2 matching 7 bases. Germline assignment: CDR1 MDHEN and CDR2 SYDVKM. V trimming: 5 bases; J trimming: 2 bases; junction bases outside the gene matches: 12. The CDR3 spans 16 residues. CDR3 in DNA: TGTGCCAGCAGTGGGACGATAGCGGGCCAGGCCTACGAGCAGTACTTC. Encoded protein: CASSGTIAGQAYEQYF.

V is TRBV19 and J is TRBJ2-2; TRBD1 agrees at 7 bases. Looked up from germline, CDR1 is LNHDA and CDR2 is SQIVND (reference sequence). V dropped 1 base and J dropped 1; count of bases not matched to a gene: 0. The CDR3 has 15 residues. As DNA, the CDR3 is TGTGCCAGTAGTATAGGACAGGGGAACACCGGGGAGCTGTTTTTT. It yields the protein CASSIGQGNTGELFF.

The gene calls are TRBV6-4 and TRBJ2-7, with a weak D call TRBD1 (6 bases). Looked up from germline, CDR1 is MRHNA and CDR2 is SNTAGT. Deletions cut 5 bases from V and 5 bases from J, with 16 bases between. The CDR3 is 14 amino acids. Written as DNA, the CDR3 is TGTGCCAGCAGTTTGCGACAGGTTTCGAACGAGCAGTACTTC. Protein sequence: CASSLRQVSNEQYF.

The chain is built from TRBV6-1 and TRBJ2-6; D gene ambiguous. Germline lookup yields CDR1 MNHNS and CDR2 SASEGT. CDR3 length: 14 residues. Trimming left V 4 bases short and J 0 bases short, with 4 bases between. CDR3 nucleotide sequence: TGTGCCAGCAGTGCCGACTCTGGGGCCAACGTCCTGACTTTC. Translated: CASSADSGANVLTF.

This chain uses TRBV5-1 with TRBJ2-7; D is perhaps TRBD1 or TRBD2 (5 bases each). V dropped 2 bases and J dropped 3 bases, with 15 bases sitting between them. This CDR3 spans 15 amino acids. Germline V lookup: CDR1 SGHRS, CDR2 YFSETQ. CDR3: CASSFGAPPYYEQYF. The CDR3 nucleotides read TGCGCCAGCAGCTTCGGGGCTCCCCCTTACTACGAGCAGTACTTC.

CDR3 protein: CASSGQEGQPQHF. The CDR3, as DNA: TGTGCCAGCTCCGGACAGGAGGGTCAGCCCCAGCATTTT. The chain carries TRBV21-1 and TRBJ1-5; TRBD1 is taken as the D call from the table, unchecked against the DNA. TRBV21-1 is assigned pseudogene status. The CDR3 is 13 residues long.

The J gene is TRBJ1-1, the V gene TRBV18; D is unresolved. The CDR3 is made up of 14 amino acids. The V and J ends lost 5 bases and 4 bases respectively, with 14 bases between them. Germline CDR1 is KGHSH and CDR2 is LQKENI. The CDR3 loop is CASSERAEGTEAFF. CDR3 in DNA: TGTGCCAGCTCAGAACGAGCAGAGGGCACTGAAGCTTTCTTT.

V usage is TRBV6-6 and J usage is TRBJ2-7, with 14 bases identical to TRBD2. J was trimmed by 9 bases and V by 5 bases; bases with no gene match: 3. This CDR3 has 13 residues. CDR1 and CDR2 from the germline V gene are MNHNY and SVGAGI (reference sequence). The DNA of the CDR3 is TGTGCCAGCAGTGGGACTAGCGGGAGCGGGCAGTACTTC. Protein sequence: CASSGTSGSGQYF.

The rearrangement uses TRBV28 and TRBJ2-1; D is unclear. Trimming stripped 5 bases from V and 8 bases from J, with 13 bases between. Germline loops: CDR1 MDHEN, CDR2 SYDVKM. There are 13 residues in the CDR3. CDR3 coding DNA: TGTGCCAGCAGTCCCGTAGCCGGCCATGAGCAGTTCTTC. It is translated as CASSPVAGHEQFF.

The CDR3 DNA sequence: TGTGCCAGCGGGGAGACAGGGATCTATGGCTACACCTTC. The encoded protein is CASGETGIYGYTF. This chain connects TRBV6-1 to TRBJ1-2; TRBD1 matches 7 bases. Germline V CDR1 and CDR2: MNHNS, SASEGT. The CDR3 runs to 13 residues. J lost 4 bases, V lost 8 bases, and 7 bases had no gene match.

This clone was recorded a few times. Germline is not matched at one junction end, which may reflect a read error. The rearrangement joins TRBV10-3 to TRBJ1-5; D unresolved. Germline V gives CDR1 ENHRY, CDR2 SYGVKD. The CDR3 covers 10 residues. CDR3 in amino acids: CAIGDPPEHF. The DNA of the CDR3 is TGTGCCATCGGTGACCCTCCGGAGCATTTT.

The CDR3 loop reads CASSTGRWVSYEQYV. As DNA, the CDR3 is TGTGCCAGTAGTACAGGGCGTTGGGTCTCCTACGAGCAGTACGTC. V and J are TRBV19 and TRBJ2-7; a possible D gene is TRBD1 (5 bases). The V end lost 4 bases, the J end lost 0 bases, and 13 bases lay between the germline ends. Germline CDR1 is LNHDA and CDR2 is SQIVND (reference sequence). CDR3 length: 15 residues.

The CDR3 loop is CAINSGGNNEQFF. The CDR3 DNA is TGTGCCATCAACAGCGGGGGTAACAATGAGCAGTTCTTC. The chain combines TRBV10-3 with TRBJ2-1, with 8 nucleotides matching TRBD2. Germline V CDR1 and CDR2: ENHRY, SYGVKD. The CDR3 is 13 amino acids. V lost 7 bases to trimming and J lost 5 bases; unmatched junction nucleotides: 4.

CDR3 DNA: TGTGCCAGCAGTAACCCAGGGGCCGGCTACACCTTC. Translation gives CASSNPGAGYTF. This chain joins TRBV6-6 and TRBJ1-2, with a possible D match to TRBD1 (6 bases). The CDR3 is 12 residues long. Germline CDR1 and CDR2: MNHNY and SVGAGI (reference sequence). V shed 5 bases and J shed 8 bases, with 12 bases lying between them.

The rearrangement links TRBV5-1 to TRBJ2-7, with 9 bases aligning to TRBD1. The CDR3 consists of 15 residues. Per germline, CDR1 SGHRS and CDR2 YFSETQ. V lost 0 bases to trimming and J lost 9 bases; unmatched junction nucleotides: 10. The CDR3, as DNA: TGCGCCAGCAGCTTGGGACCGGGACAGGGTAATCCGCAGTACTTC. It encodes CASSLGPGQGNPQYF.

The rearrangement uses TRBV7-9 and TRBJ1-2, with TRBD1 matching over 7 bases. CDR3 length: 14 amino acids. Per the germline V gene, CDR1 is SEHNR and CDR2 is FQNEAQ (reference sequence). Trimming removed 5 bases from V and 2 bases from J; junction bases left unmatched: 5. In DNA, the CDR3 is TGTGCCAGCAGCCCCTGGACAGGCAACTATGGCTACACCTTC. It specifies CASSPWTGNYGYTF.

A few counts support this clone. The chain uses TRBV27 and TRBJ2-1; D is uncertain. V lost 0 bases and J 4 bases, leaving 10 bases between the germline ends. This CDR3 contains 15 residues. Germline V lookup: CDR1 MNHEY, CDR2 SMNVEV (reference sequence). CDR3 sequence (DNA): TGTGCCAGCAGTTTATCGTCACCCCTTTACAATGAGCAGTTCTTC. Translated: CASSLSSPLYNEQFF.

V gene TRBV19 combines with J gene TRBJ1-4; 7 bases line up with TRBD1. J was trimmed by 7 bases and V by 5 bases; bases with no gene match: 7. CDR3 length equals 14 residues. Germline CDR1 and CDR2: LNHDA and SQIVND (reference sequence). CDR3 protein: CASSRRTGGEKLFF. The CDR3 bases are TGTGCCAGTAGTCGTAGGACAGGTGGTGAAAAACTGTTTTTT.

The chain recombines TRBV27 with TRBJ2-5; 7 bases are shared with TRBD2. The end of the DNA is better explained by TRBJ2-7, so the J call may be wrong. This CDR3 region has 15 residues. Germline V lookup: CDR1 MNHEY, CDR2 SMNVEV (reference sequence). The DNA for the CDR3 is TGTGCCAGCAGTCCGGCCAGCCAGGGCGGGAGCGAGCAGTACTTC. Translating it yields CASSPASQGGSEQYF.

V gene TRBV6-7 combines with J gene TRBJ1-4, with no clear D. Being an ORF, TRBV6-7 has a function that is uncertain. The CDR3 consists of 17 residues. The V end lost 7 bases, the J end lost 1 base, and 19 bases lay between the germline ends. CDR3 DNA: TGTGCCAGCACTTTTCATACGGTCCACGTAACTAATGAAAAACTGTTTTTT. Amino acids: CASTFHTVHVTNEKLFF.

The CDR3 is CSVNIQLNTEAFF. CDR3 coding DNA: TGCAGCGTTAACATACAACTGAACACTGAAGCTTTCTTT. The chain carries TRBV29-1 and TRBJ1-1, with D hard to call. The CDR3 loop spans 13 amino acids. Trimming left V 5 bases short and J 0 bases short, with 10 bases between. In germline, CDR1 is SQVTM, CDR2 ANQGSEA.

The V gene is TRBV19, the J gene TRBJ2-1, with 7 nucleotides matching TRBD2. With V trimmed by 1 base and J by 6 bases, 3 bases remained unmatched. CDR1 and CDR2 from the germline V gene are LNHDA and SQIVND (reference sequence). This CDR3 is 14 amino acids long. CDR3: CASSIAGGPNEQFF. CDR3 bases: TGTGCCAGTAGTATAGCGGGAGGACCCAATGAGCAGTTCTTC.

The chain uses TRBV7-6 and TRBJ2-7; D is perhaps TRBD2 (5 bases). CDR1 is SGHVS, CDR2 FNYEAQ, per germline. Trimming removed 4 bases from V and 0 bases from J, with 22 bases in between. This CDR3 spans 18 amino acids. This CDR3 reads CASSSLSGCIRSSYEQYV. In nucleotides, the CDR3 is TGTGCCAGCAGCTCTCTCTCGGGATGTATTAGAAGCTCCTACGAGCAGTACGTC.